The next 22 T cell receptor beta chains were all read from a single sample in a study of T cells in narcolepsy (dated by TCRdb to 2016 to 2019). The library was generated by the immunoSEQ multiplex PCR assay. What TCRdb holds here is the immuneACCESS table cut down to in-frame rearrangements. Part of the clones is not present; checked against another copy, under half of the missing clones reflect an unresolved V gene, and the others are unexplained. The sample table contains over 25,000 clones; only one count was recorded for around 77% of them. The ten biggest clones cover around 3.7% of the sample. Sequencing used memory (CD45RA-) CD4+ T cells from blood. Read against the paper, the sample's cell subset or site label means: memory T cells sorted ex vivo from peripheral blood. All receptors come from a human donor in good health.

The chain uses TRBV30 and TRBJ2-7; either TRBD1 or TRBD2 may fit D (5 bases each). In germline, CDR1 is GTSNPN, CDR2 SVGIG (reference sequence). Trimming left V 5 bases short and J 0 bases short, with 14 bases between. The CDR3 length is 14 residues. The CDR3 loop is CAWGTGPLSYEQYF. CDR3 DNA: TGTGCCTGGGGCACGGGACCGCTCTCCTACGAGCAGTACTTC.

This chain uses TRBV5-6 with TRBJ2-1; 7 nucleotides align to TRBD1. The CDR3 covers 14 residues. Trimming took 5 bases from V and 1 from J; bases not matched to a gene: 3. Germline V gives CDR1 SGHDT, CDR2 YYEEEE. The CDR3 is CASSIQGSYNEQFF. The CDR3 DNA follows: TGTGCCAGCAGTATACAGGGGTCCTACAATGAGCAGTTCTTC.

The chain links TRBV7-2 to TRBJ2-1; the D call may be TRBD1 or TRBD2 (5 bases each). Deletions cut 1 base from V and 0 bases from J, with 10 bases between. Germline CDR1 SGHTA, CDR2 FQGNSA. The length of the CDR3 is 16 residues. This chain's CDR3 is CASSLGGESSYNEQFF. Written as DNA, the CDR3 is TGTGCCAGCAGCTTAGGAGGGGAAAGCTCCTACAATGAGCAGTTCTTC.

This rearrangement joins TRBV6-1 to TRBJ1-6; D not certain. Germline CDR1 is MNHNS and CDR2 is SASEGT. Deletions cut 5 bases from V and 5 bases from J, with 13 bases between. CDR3 length: 15 residues. CDR3 in DNA: TGTGCCAGCAGTTCCGTCTTCCGTAATAATTCACCCCTCCACTTT. Protein sequence: CASSSVFRNNSPLHF.

The rearrangement links TRBV19 to TRBJ1-1; a weak D match, TRBD1 (5 bases). Per germline, CDR1 LNHDA and CDR2 SQIVND (reference sequence). V gave up 8 bases and J gave up 5 bases, with 21 bases separating them. The length of the CDR3 is 15 residues. The CDR3 reads CASSIPDTQRTEAFF. CDR3 DNA: TGTGCCAGTTCGATCCCGGACACCCAAAGGACTGAAGCTTTCTTT.

The genes are TRBV4-2 and TRBJ1-1; D remains unclear. V was cut by 1 base and J by 5 bases, with 17 bases left in between. The CDR3 contains 16 residues. Germline assignment: CDR1 LGHNA and CDR2 YNFKEQ. The CDR3 sequence: CASSQAGLGSGTEAFF. The CDR3 DNA is TGTGCCAGCAGCCAAGCTGGCCTAGGGTCTGGGACTGAAGCTTTCTTT.

V usage is TRBV9 and J usage is TRBJ2-7; 8 bases map to TRBD2. CDR3 length equals 13 residues. After removal of 6 bases from V and 6 bases from J, the junction contained 8 bases not matched to a gene. Germline V gene lookup returns CDR1 SGDLS and CDR2 YYNGEE. CDR3 in DNA: TGTGCCAGCAACGACGGCGGGGGGCGCGAGCAGTACTTC. Its protein is CASNDGGGREQYF.

V is TRBV18 and J is TRBJ2-1, with unresolved D. V lost 4 bases, J lost 9 bases, and 16 bases lay in between. CDR3 size: 14 residues. The V gene's germline CDR1 is KGHSH and CDR2 LQKENI. CDR3 nucleotides: TGTGCCAGCTCACAATCGGTTTCTTCCACTGAGCAGTTCTTC. This translates into CASSQSVSSTEQFF.

The chain links TRBV2 to TRBJ2-5; the D is unclear. From germline, CDR1 is SNHLY and CDR2 FYNNEI. The V end was cut by 6 bases, the J end by 2 bases, with 7 bases between. The CDR3 length is 12 residues. The chain's CDR3 is CASRPGQETQYF. The CDR3 DNA is TGTGCCAGCAGACCCGGACAAGAGACCCAGTACTTC.

This sequence joins TRBV6-6 and TRBJ1-5; D may be TRBD1 (5 bases). Trimming cost V 5 bases and J 4 bases, with 15 bases left between them. The CDR3 is 15 amino acids. Germline CDR1 and CDR2: MNHNY and SVGAGI (reference sequence). In nucleotides, the CDR3 is TGTGCCAGCAGTCTTTCGGGGGGGGTGAATCAGCCCCAGCATTTT. Translated: CASSLSGGVNQPQHF.

This chain links TRBV5-4 with TRBJ1-2; D remains unclear. The length of the CDR3 is 12 residues. Germline V gene sequence: CDR1 SGHNT, CDR2 YYREEE (reference sequence). The V gene lost 1 base and the J gene lost 8 bases, with 9 bases spanning the gap. CDR3 DNA sequence: TGTGCCAGCAGCTTGATAGGGAACGGCTACACCTTC. This translates into CASSLIGNGYTF. The complete variable domain, with remaining parts taken from reference TRBV5-4 and TRBJ1-2, reads ETGVTQSPTHLIKTRGQQVTLRCSSQSGHNTVSWYQQALGQGPQFIFQYYREEENGRGNFPPRFSGLQFPNYSSELNVNALELDDSALYLCASSLIGNGYTFGSGTRLTVV.

The genes are TRBV14 and TRBJ2-5; 15 positions agree with TRBD2. From germline, CDR1 is SGHDN and CDR2 FVKESK. The CDR3 contains 20 residues. Trimming took 3 bases from V and 6 from J; bases not matched to a gene: 17. CDR3 sequence (DNA): TGTGCCAGCAGCCACCGACCCCCGGGACTAGCGGGAGGAAGGGTGAAGACCCAGTACTTC. This gives the protein CASSHRPPGLAGGRVKTQYF.

This clone showed up just a few times. The DNA for the CDR3 is TGTGCCAGCAGACATAGGGACGAATCTGGAAACACCATATATTTT. Translated, it gives CASRHRDESGNTIYF. V and J are TRBV7-9 and TRBJ1-3; maybe TRBD1 (5 bases). The CDR3 length is 15 residues. Germline V gives CDR1 SEHNR, CDR2 FQNEAQ (reference sequence). V was pared by 6 bases and J by 1 base, with 13 bases between.

This chain uses TRBV6-6 with TRBJ1-2; D remains unclear. CDR3 size: 14 residues. V lost 6 bases and J 8 bases, leaving 19 bases between the germline ends. Germline CDR1 MNHNY, CDR2 SVGAGI (reference sequence). Here the CDR3 DNA reads TGTGCCAGCAGCGAGGTCGGTGCGGTACGGGGCTACACCTTC. As protein: CASSEVGAVRGYTF.

The chain joins TRBV7-9 to TRBJ1-1; 7 bases are shared with TRBD1. Germline CDR1 SEHNR, CDR2 FQNEAQ (reference sequence). The CDR3 consists of 13 residues. V lost 3 bases, J lost 8 bases, and 6 bases stayed unmatched. The chain's CDR3 is CASSFYLTGEAFF. CDR3 nucleotide sequence: TGTGCCAGCAGCTTCTATTTGACAGGGGAAGCTTTCTTT.

J is TRBJ2-5 and V is TRBV12-5, with 8 bases fitting TRBD2. CDR1 and CDR2 (germline): LGHNT, FRNRAP. CDR3 length equals 16 residues. V was clipped by 1 base and J by 2 bases; unmatched bases: 6. The CDR3 DNA reads TGTGCTAGTGGTTTGGGGTCGACTAGCGTACAAGAGACCCAGTACTTC. Encoded protein: CASGLGSTSVQETQYF.

V usage is TRBV5-1 and J usage is TRBJ1-4; 9 bases are a match to TRBD1. Germline CDR1 SGHRS, CDR2 YFSETQ. V lost 3 bases to trimming and J lost 7 bases; unmatched junction nucleotides: 16. CDR3 length: 18 amino acids. The CDR3 coding sequence is TGCGCCAGCAGCTCCGTTCTTCTCCGGGACAGGGTCGGTGAAAAACTGTTTTTT. Translated: CASSSVLLRDRVGEKLFF.

This sequence joins TRBV2 and TRBJ1-3; D is ambiguous. CDR1 SNHLY and CDR2 FYNNEI come from the germline V gene. The CDR3 totals 12 residues. Trimming left V 5 bases short and J 6 bases short, with 8 bases between. The CDR3 sequence: CASSKSLNTIYF. CDR3 bases: TGTGCCAGCAGTAAAAGCCTAAACACCATATATTTT.

This chain connects TRBV9 to TRBJ2-4; D is possibly TRBD1 or TRBD2 (5 bases each). Germline V gene sequence: CDR1 SGDLS, CDR2 YYNGEE. Trimming removed 4 bases at V and 5 bases at J, with 13 bases between. The CDR3 runs 14 residues. Here the CDR3 DNA reads TGTGCCAGCAGCCCGACCCCGGGGCAAAACATTCAGTACTTC. This sequence encodes CASSPTPGQNIQYF. Full variable domain (missing parts from reference TRBV9 and TRBJ2-4): DSGVTQTPKHLITATGQRVTLRCSPRSGDLSVYWYQQSLDQGLQFLIQYYNGEERAKGNILERFSAQQFPDLHSELNLSSLELGDSALYFCASSPTPGQNIQYFGAGTRLSVL.

This clone was picked up one time. The chain is built from TRBV30 and TRBJ1-3; D possibly corresponds to TRBD1 (5 bases). V was clipped by 4 bases and J by 0 bases, with 10 bases between them. From germline, CDR1 is GTSNPN and CDR2 SVGIG (reference sequence). The CDR3 extends over 14 amino acids. This CDR3 is CAWTDSPSGNTIYF. CDR3 coding DNA: TGTGCCTGGACCGACAGCCCCTCTGGAAACACCATATATTTT. The full variable domain, rest sourced from reference TRBV30 and TRBJ1-3, is SQTIHQWPATLVQPVGSPLSLECTVEGTSNPNLYWYRQAAGRGLQLLFYSVGIGQISSEVPQNLSASRPQDRQFILSSKKLLLSDSGFYLCAWTDSPSGNTIYFGEGSWLTVV.

This chain joins TRBV6-5 and TRBJ1-5; a weak D match, TRBD1 (5 bases). This CDR3 region has 15 residues. Germline CDR1 is MNHEY and CDR2 is SVGAGI. V lost 4 bases and J lost 1, with 11 bases in between. DNA for the CDR3: TGTGCCAGCAGTTTGTCAGGGATGAGCAATCAGCCCCAGCATTTT. Translation gives CASSLSGMSNQPQHF.

CDR3 sequence (DNA): TGCAGCGCACAGAGGCTAGCGGGAGGTGCAGATACGCAGTATTTT. Translating it yields CSAQRLAGGADTQYF. The V gene is TRBV29-1, the J gene TRBJ2-3; 11 bases align to TRBD2. Germline V lookup: CDR1 SQVTM, CDR2 ANQGSEA. Trimming removed 7 bases from V and 4 bases from J; junction bases left unmatched: 10. CDR3 length equals 15 residues.